The 8 T cell receptor beta chains below come from one sample, sequenced in a study of shared clonotypes between healthy human individuals. The repertoire was sequenced with immunoSEQ multiplex PCR; TCRdb's copy has only in-frame clones and lacks some. The sample contains millions of clones, roughly 95% of which appear only once. CD45RO-negative, CCR7-positively selected cells formed the naive CD8 fraction, excluding terminally differentiated effector memory CD45RA+ cells. Sequencing was carried out using naive CD8+ T cells sorted from blood. The receptors derive from a man aged 18 to 35 in good health.

V gene TRBV15 combines with J gene TRBJ2-7; D is unclear. V was clipped by 1 base and J by 6 bases, with 7 bases between them. Per germline, CDR1 LNHNV and CDR2 YYDKDF (reference sequence). This CDR3 spans 12 amino acids. The CDR3 nucleotides are TGTGCCACCAGCAGAGGTAAGGTCGAGCAGTACTTC. Residues: CATSRGKVEQYF.

This chain joins TRBV11-2 and TRBJ2-2; TRBD2 might be the D (6 bases). Per germline, CDR1 SGHAT and CDR2 FQNNGV. Between the trimmed V and J ends, which lost 1 base and 7 bases, there was a span of 10 bases. The CDR3 length is 14 residues. The chain's CDR3 is CASSLVGGGGELFF. Written as DNA, the CDR3 is TGTGCCAGCAGCTTAGTGGGGGGAGGCGGGGAGCTGTTTTTT.

Comments on this clone: The same CDR3 also results from other DNA sequences found in this sample. The J gene is TRBJ2-1, the V gene TRBV27, with a weak D call TRBD1 (6 bases). CDR1 is MNHEY and CDR2 is SMNVEV in the germline V gene (reference sequence). Trimming stripped 6 bases from V and 6 bases from J, with 9 bases between. This CDR3 spans 12 amino acids. The CDR3 nucleotides read TGTGCCAGCAGACTAGGGGGCAATGAGCAGTTCTTC. Protein: CASRLGGNEQFF.

Note on this clone: At the DNA level, this CDR3 is encoded by other sequences in the same sample as well. This chain uses TRBV9 with TRBJ2-7, with 8 bases fitting TRBD2. The CDR3 sequence is 13 residues long. Looked up from germline, CDR1 is SGDLS and CDR2 is YYNGEE. With 4 bases clipped from V and 1 base from J, the junction kept 1 base outside the gene matches. CDR3 nucleotide sequence: TGTGCCAGCAGCACTAGCGGATCCTACGAGCAGTACTTC. It encodes CASSTSGSYEQYF.

J is TRBJ2-2 and V is TRBV27, with 8 bases matching TRBD1. V dropped 4 bases and J dropped 6; count of bases not matched to a gene: 7. Per germline, CDR1 MNHEY and CDR2 SMNVEV (reference sequence). This CDR3 comprises 15 residues. The CDR3 is CASSSGTGPPGELFF. CDR3 nucleotide sequence: TGTGCCAGCAGTTCCGGGACAGGTCCTCCCGGGGAGCTGTTTTTT.

CDR3 sequence: CASSPVVGGKDGYTF. The CDR3, as DNA: TGTGCCAGCAGCCCGGTCGTGGGGGGGAAGGATGGCTACACCTTC. The J gene is TRBJ1-2, the V gene TRBV4-2, with a possible D match to TRBD1 (5 bases). The CDR3 length is 15 residues. The V gene lost 4 bases and the J gene lost 6 bases, with 18 bases spanning the gap. Germline V lookup: CDR1 LGHNA, CDR2 YNFKEQ.

The rearrangement joins TRBV4-1 to TRBJ2-7; D call uncertain. Trimming stripped 0 bases from V and 2 bases from J, with 14 bases between. The CDR3 loop spans 16 amino acids. In germline, CDR1 is MGHRA, CDR2 YSYEKL. The CDR3 DNA sequence: TGCGCCAGCAGCCAAGATCCCGGTATGGCCGCCTACGAGCAGTACTTC. Its protein is CASSQDPGMAAYEQYF.

This chain connects TRBV7-8 to TRBJ2-7; D might be TRBD1 (6 bases). Trimming shortened V by 3 bases and J by 5 bases, and 20 bases separated the two germline ends. Germline-derived CDR1 and CDR2 are SGHVS and FQNEAQ. The CDR3 totals 16 residues. This chain's CDR3 is CASSLMAGDKYHEQYF. CDR3 sequence (DNA): TGTGCCAGCAGCTTGATGGCCGGGGACAAATACCACGAGCAGTACTTC.